The text below deals with one TCR beta chain. The target antigen is unknown. The sample belongs to a study of T cells in severe cutaneous drug reactions. Study-wide context: Blister fluid/cells and PBMC came from acute- or recovery-stage patients.

Carbamazepine had induced Stevens-Johnson syndrome or toxic epidermal necrolysis in the sequenced donors. Study-wide results and limits: Blister cells averaged approximately 31% and PBMC approximately 5% TRBV12-4 in carbamazepine-induced Stevens-Johnson syndrome or toxic epidermal necrolysis patients.

The iRepertoire multiplex PCR system with TCR subtype-specific primers built both bulk and single-cell libraries. Bulk TCR beta libraries came from multiplex PCR with V, D, J primers. Input for bulk TCR libraries: roughly 100-550 ng RNA per sample. TCRdb reprocessed the multiplex PCR reads and stores each CDR3 protein as one record, lacking DNA. The sample has over 7,000 distinct CDR3 sequences. The CDR3 spans 15 residues. Germline V CDR1 and CDR2: SGDLS, YYNGEE. The chain combines TRBV9 with TRBJ1-5. The receptor was derived from a human donor with a severe cutaneous adverse drug reaction. Sequencing used cells from a skin blister. The chain's CDR3 is CASSVDGSENQPQHF. Full variable domain (remainder filled in from reference TRBV9 and TRBJ1-5): DSGVTQTPKHLITATGQRVTLRCSPRSGDLSVYWYQQSLDQGLQFLIQYYNGEERAKGNILERFSAQQFPDLHSELNLSSLELGDSALYFCASSVDGSENQPQHFGDGTRLSIL.